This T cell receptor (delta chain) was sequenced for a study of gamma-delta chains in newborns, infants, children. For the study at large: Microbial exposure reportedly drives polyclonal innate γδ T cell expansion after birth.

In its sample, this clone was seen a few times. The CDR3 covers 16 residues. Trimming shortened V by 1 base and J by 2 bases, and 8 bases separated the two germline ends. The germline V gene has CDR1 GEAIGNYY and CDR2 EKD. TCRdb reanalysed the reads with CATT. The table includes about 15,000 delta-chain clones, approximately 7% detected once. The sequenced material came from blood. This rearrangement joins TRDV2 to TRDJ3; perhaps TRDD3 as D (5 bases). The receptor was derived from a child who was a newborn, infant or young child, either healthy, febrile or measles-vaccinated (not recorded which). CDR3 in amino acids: CACDTLDTWDTRQMFF. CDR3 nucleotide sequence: TGTGCCTGTGACACTTTGGATACCTGGGACACCCGACAGATGTTTTTC.